A selection of T cell receptor beta chains follows, all from one sample in a study of long-term antiretroviral therapy in people with HIV. Assay: immunoSEQ multiplex PCR; the TCRdb copy retains only in-frame clones and omits some. This table holds about 39,000 clones, less than 90% found once. Specimen: unsorted PBMCs, collected 1.2 years after starting antiretroviral therapy. The receptors stem from a woman aged 45-60 years with HIV. Both conserved end residues are part of each CDR3. A D gene is named only where the DNA matches it firmly. Expanded clones are given a class, and other clones once, few, many or no size at all.

d_call	j_call	v_call	clone_size	cdr3_nt	cdr3_aa
.	TRBJ2-1	TRBV9	.	TGTGCCAGCAGCGTAGATAGCGGCCCTGAGCAGTTCTTC	CASSVDSGPEQFF
.	TRBJ1-1	TRBV19	.	TGTGCCAGTACAGGACAGAACACTGAAGCTTTCTTT	CASTGQNTEAFF
.	TRBJ2-7	TRBV5-1	.	TGCGCCAGCAGCTTGCGCCCTTTCTCTGGGTCCTACTCCTACGAGCAGTACTTC	CASSLRPFSGSYSYEQYF
.	TRBJ2-7	TRBV7-9	.	TGTGCCAGCAGCTTAGTAATGGGTCACGAGCAGTACTTC	CASSLVMGHEQYF
.	TRBJ2-7	TRBV18	.	TGTGCCAGCTCACCGTTACAGAATAACTACGAGCAGTACTTC	CASSPLQNNYEQYF
.	TRBJ1-4	TRBV19	.	TGTGCCAGTAGTAGGGTACAGGGCACGGTTGAAAAACTGTTTTTT	CASSRVQGTVEKLFF
TRBD1	TRBJ1-4	TRBV18	.	TGTGCCAGCTCACCCGCCGGGACAGGGGGTGAAAAACTGTTTTTT	CASSPAGTGGEKLFF
.	TRBJ2-3	TRBV5-1	.	TGCGCCAGCAGCTTGGACTTGGATACGCAGTATTTT	CASSLDLDTQYF
.	TRBJ1-5	TRBV28	.	TGTGCCAGCACCTGGGGCAAGGCGGGTGAGCCCCAGCATTTT	CASTWGKAGEPQHF
.	TRBJ2-1	TRBV7-9	.	TGTGCCAGCAGCTTAGCAAGAGTTAGCAAGCAGTTCTTC	CASSLARVSKQFF
.	TRBJ2-5	TRBV13	.	TGTGCCAGCAGCTTAGGTAGCCGGGGTCAAGAGACCCAGTACTTC	CASSLGSRGQETQYF
.	TRBJ2-5	TRBV4-3	.	TGCGCCAGCAGCCAAGACCCGGTCTCGGGGATACAAGAGACCCAGTACTTC	CASSQDPVSGIQETQYF
TRBD1	TRBJ1-2	TRBV7-9	.	TGTGCCAGCAGCCAAGTAGACAGGGAGGGTGAGTATGGCTACACCTTC	CASSQVDREGEYGYTF
.	TRBJ2-1	TRBV7-6	once	TGTGCCAGCAGCTTAGGAGTGGCGCCGGGCAATGAGCAGTTCTTC	CASSLGVAPGNEQFF
.	TRBJ2-5	TRBV6-4	.	TGTGCCAGCAGTGACCAAGAGACCCAGTACTTC	CASSDQETQYF
.	TRBJ2-6	TRBV7-6	.	TGTGCCAGCAGCGTTGCGCGAGGGGCCAACGTCCTGACTTTC	CASSVARGANVLTF
TRBD2	TRBJ2-7	TRBV5-1	.	TGCGCCAGCAGTCTGACGGGGGGAACCTACGAGCAGTACTTC	CASSLTGGTYEQYF
TRBD1	TRBJ2-2	TRBV5-1	.	TGCGCCAGCAGCTTGGCTGGACAGGGAGGCACCGGGGAGCTGTTTTTT	CASSLAGQGGTGELFF
.	TRBJ2-3	TRBV6-5	.	TGTGCCAGCAGCGCCCGGGTTTTCACAGATACGCAGTATTTT	CASSARVFTDTQYF
.	TRBJ1-2	TRBV9	few	TGTGCCAGCAGCGTAAACCCCGGAGCTAACTATGGCTACACCTTC	CASSVNPGANYGYTF
.	TRBJ1-4	TRBV7-9	.	TGTGCCAGCAGCTTAGGGACACCGGGGAATGAAAAACTGTTTTTT	CASSLGTPGNEKLFF
.	TRBJ1-2	TRBV30	.	TGTGCCTGGAGTAAAGGTCAGATCTATGGCTACACCTTC	CAWSKGQIYGYTF
TRBD1	TRBJ2-5	TRBV13	.	TGTGCCAGCAGCCCTAGGGGGCGGGAGACCCAGTACTTC	CASSPRGRETQYF
.	TRBJ2-7	TRBV7-9	.	TGTGCCAGCAGCTTAGCGAGGGTGGGTACGAGGTACGAGCAGTACTTC	CASSLARVGTRYEQYF
.	TRBJ2-7	TRBV11-2	.	TGTGCCAGCAGCTTAAGGGGTTACGAGCAGTACTTC	CASSLRGYEQYF
.	TRBJ2-7	TRBV6-1	.	TGTGCCAGCAGCCAAAACTGGGACTGGAGGGAGCAGTACTTC	CASSQNWDWREQYF
.	TRBJ1-5	TRBV18	.	TGTGCCAGCTCACCTTTGGGCGAGGGTAGCAATCAGCCCCAGCATTTT	CASSPLGEGSNQPQHF
.	TRBJ2-1	TRBV5-6	few	TGTGCCAGCAGCTTGGGGCAGTACTACAATGAGCAGTTCTTC	CASSLGQYYNEQFF
.	TRBJ1-1	TRBV4-1	few	TGCGCCAGCAGCCAAGGGGATGAGAACACTGAAGCTTTCTTT	CASSQGDENTEAFF
.	TRBJ2-1	TRBV12-5	.	TGTGCTAGTGGTTTTGGGTTCCCCTACAATGAGCAGTTCTTC	CASGFGFPYNEQFF
.	TRBJ2-7	TRBV20-1	.	TGCAGTGCTAGTCTAGGGACCGAGCAGTACTTC	CSASLGTEQYF
.	TRBJ1-6	TRBV9	.	TGTGCCAGCAGCGGCGGACAGAATAATTCACCCCTCCACTTT	CASSGGQNNSPLHF
.	TRBJ2-5	TRBV27	.	TGTGCCAGCAGTTTAAGTAGGGCACCTCAAGAGACCCAGTACTTC	CASSLSRAPQETQYF
.	TRBJ1-4	TRBV25-1	.	TGTGCCAGCAGTGAATCGTTGGGGCTTCTACAAGAAAAACTGTTTTTT	CASSESLGLLQEKLFF
TRBD2	TRBJ2-7	TRBV6-5	.	TGTGCCAGCAGTTACGGGCGGGGGGGCGCGTACGAGCAGTACTTC	CASSYGRGGAYEQYF
.	TRBJ2-2	TRBV9	.	TGTGCCAGCAGCGTAGCTAGGGCAGGGAACACCGGGGAGCTGTTTTTT	CASSVARAGNTGELFF
TRBD2	TRBJ2-1	TRBV15	.	TGTGCCACCAGCTCACCCGGGACTAGTAACGAGAATGAGCAGTTCTTC	CATSSPGTSNENEQFF
.	TRBJ1-2	TRBV7-8	.	TGTGCCAGCAGCCGTACCGGGACCTTACGTCGGGGCTACACCTTC	CASSRTGTLRRGYTF
TRBD1	TRBJ2-5	TRBV19	.	TGTGCCAGTAGTATGCAGGACAGGCAAGAGACCCAGTACTTC	CASSMQDRQETQYF
.	TRBJ1-2	TRBV13	.	TGTGCCAGCAGCTTAGGTACTCGGTTTGTCGATGGCTACACCTTC	CASSLGTRFVDGYTF
TRBD1	TRBJ1-2	TRBV11-2	.	TGTGCCAGCAGCGCCCTCAGGGGGCGCGCTTCAGCTGGCTACACCTTC	CASSALRGRASAGYTF
.	TRBJ2-7	TRBV4-3	.	TGCGCCAGCAGCCAAACAGCTACTGGGGCCTACGAGCAGTACTTC	CASSQTATGAYEQYF
TRBD2	TRBJ2-4	TRBV5-4	.	TGTGCCAGCAGCTTGAGGACTAGCGGGGGGCAGGGAAACATTCAGTACTTC	CASSLRTSGGQGNIQYF
TRBD1	TRBJ2-1	TRBV4-1	.	TGCGCCAGCAGCCAGATCGGGACAGCCTACAATGAGCAGTTCTTC	CASSQIGTAYNEQFF
TRBD2	TRBJ2-7	TRBV4-1	.	TGCGCCAGCAGCCCTCGAGGCGGGAGCGAGCAGTACTTC	CASSPRGGSEQYF
.	TRBJ1-1	TRBV2	.	TGTGCCAGCAGTGAAGTTGGGGGACTTACAGCTTTCTTT	CASSEVGGLTAFF
.	TRBJ2-7	TRBV23-1	.	TGCGCCAGCAGTCAATCGACAGGTATCTTGGGCCGGGGGGTCTGCGAGCAGTACTTC	CASSQSTGILGRGVCEQYF